The clone carrying this TCR beta chain was counted between two and nine times. Its antigen is unidentified. Sequencing used immunoSEQ multiplex PCR; TCRdb keeps in-frame clones, though not all of them. The data show approximately 2.4 million clones, with more than 90% seen just once and roughly 0.13% held by the top ten. The sample originates from a study of shared clonotypes between healthy human individuals. Study-level results: Among four donors, about 5% of naive CD4 clonotypes were found in common. Among non-shared clonotypes, generation probabilities were lower than among those shared by all four donors.

Germline V CDR1 and CDR2: SGHRS, YFSETQ. The CDR3 has 15 amino acids. V lost 0 bases, J lost 1 base, and 10 bases lay in between. The sequenced sample consisted of naive CD4+ T cells sorted from blood. Sample subset: CD45RA+ positively selected. The sequence came from a man in his late teens or twenties in good health. The chain joins TRBV5-1 to TRBJ1-1; unclear D gene. For the CDR3, the DNA is TGCGCCAGCAGCTTGGGCCCTGTTTGGAACACTGAAGCTTTCTTT. Translated, it gives CASSLGPVWNTEAFF. Full variable domain (rest looked up from reference TRBV5-1 and TRBJ1-1): KAGVTQTPRYLIKTRGQQVTLSCSPISGHRSVSWYQQTPGQGLQFLFEYFSETQRNKGNFPGRFSGRQFSNSRSEMNVSTLELGDSALYLCASSLGPVWNTEAFFGQGTRLTVV.